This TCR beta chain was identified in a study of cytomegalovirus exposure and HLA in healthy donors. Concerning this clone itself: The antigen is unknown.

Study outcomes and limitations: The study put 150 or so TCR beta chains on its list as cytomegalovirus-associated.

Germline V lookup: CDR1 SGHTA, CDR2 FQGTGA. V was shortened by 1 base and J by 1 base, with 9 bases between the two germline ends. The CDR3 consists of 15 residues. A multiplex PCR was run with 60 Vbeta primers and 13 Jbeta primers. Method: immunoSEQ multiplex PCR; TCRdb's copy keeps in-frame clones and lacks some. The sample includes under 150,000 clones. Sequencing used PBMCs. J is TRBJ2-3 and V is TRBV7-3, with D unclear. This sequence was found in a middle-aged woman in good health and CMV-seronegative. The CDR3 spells CASSLSPVRTDTQYF. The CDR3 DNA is TGTGCCAGCAGCTTAAGCCCAGTTCGCACAGATACGCAGTATTTT.